This TCR beta chain originates from a study of early T cells in non-severe SARS-CoV-2 infection. Study details: Sequenced material consisted of bulk RNA (from unsorted whole blood), and chains were unpaired. The study, taken as a whole, reports: CD4 and private specificities were missed by VDJdb matching, which favored anti-spike CD8 responses.

Unique molecular identifiers were attached to individual cDNA molecules. Each CDR3 protein gets one entry after TCRdb re-called the 5' RACE reads with MiXCR. The top ten hold about 8.5% of the sample, which has around 44,000 distinct CDR3 sequences, around a tenth seen once. This clonotype appeared many times. Its antigen is not known. CDR3 size: 13 residues. V lost 6 bases, J lost 8 bases, and 16 bases lay in between. Sample: whole blood. This chain connects TRBV12-3 or TRBV12-4 to TRBJ1-2; D may be TRBD1 (5 bases). The receptor was derived from an adult who was a healthcare worker with PCR-confirmed SARS-CoV-2 infection or an uninfected control (not recorded which). The CDR3 is CASRTDGAYGYTF. The CDR3 DNA is TGTGCCAGCAGGACGGACGGGGCTTACGGCTACACCTTC.